These T cell receptor beta chains were read from a single sample in a study of blood T cell repertoires in COVID-19. Clones were read by immunoSEQ multiplex PCR, and TCRdb kept only the in-frame ones, dropping some. This table holds about 240,000 clones, about four fifths found once. The specimen sequenced was peripheral blood. The receptors stem from a woman under 30 with acute or convalescent COVID-19. Both conserved end residues are part of each CDR3. The order of the fields is D gene, clone size, CDR3 length, V gene, J gene, CDR3 DNA, CDR3 protein. A D gene is named only where the DNA matches it firmly. Only part of the rows carry a size: once, few, many, or a class if the clone is expanded.

D: TRBD1
size: NA
length: 21
V: TRBV5-1
J: TRBJ1-3
DNA: TGCGCCAGCAGCTTGGCGGGGAACTGGGGCCGGGACAGGGTTTCAGGAAACACCATATATTTT
CDR3: CASSLAGNWGRDRVSGNTIYF

D: NA
size: NA
length: 16
V: TRBV27
J: TRBJ1-1
DNA: TGTGCCAGCAGTTTAGACAGTACAGGCCTGTGGACTGAAGCTTTCTTT
CDR3: CASSLDSTGLWTEAFF

D: NA
size: NA
length: 14
V: TRBV5-1
J: TRBJ2-3
DNA: TGCGCCAGCAGGGGGCAAACAAGCACAGATACGCAGTATTTT
CDR3: CASRGQTSTDTQYF

D: NA
size: NA
length: 19
V: TRBV28
J: TRBJ1-5
DNA: TGTGCCAGCAGTTTGACTGGTCGGGACATCTGGAATAGCAATCAGCCCCAGCATTTT
CDR3: CASSLTGRDIWNSNQPQHF

D: TRBD2
size: NA
length: 15
V: TRBV5-1
J: TRBJ2-7
DNA: TGCGCCAGCAGCTTGGCCGTTAGCGGGAGATCCGAGCAGTACTTC
CDR3: CASSLAVSGRSEQYF

D: TRBD2
size: NA
length: 16
V: TRBV11-3
J: TRBJ2-5
DNA: TGTGCCAGCAGCCCCGGACTAGCGGGAGGGCCGGAGACCCAGTACTTC
CDR3: CASSPGLAGGPETQYF

D: NA
size: NA
length: 15
V: TRBV27
J: TRBJ1-2
DNA: TGTGCCAGCAGCAGGGACATGAGGGGGGGCTATGGCTACACCTTC
CDR3: CASSRDMRGGYGYTF

D: NA
size: NA
length: 16
V: TRBV5-6
J: TRBJ2-1
DNA: TGTGCCAGCAGCTACCCTGGGGAGGACCCATACAATGAGCAGTTCTTC
CDR3: CASSYPGEDPYNEQFF

D: TRBD1
size: NA
length: 16
V: TRBV28
J: TRBJ1-5
DNA: TGTGCCAGCAGTTTTAACAGGGGAACGATGTGGCGGCCCCAGCATTTT
CDR3: CASSFNRGTMWRPQHF

D: TRBD2
size: few
length: 13
V: TRBV29-1
J: TRBJ2-7
DNA: TGCAGCGCCACTAGCGGGATTAGCTACGAGCAGTACTTC
CDR3: CSATSGISYEQYF

D: TRBD1
size: NA
length: 15
V: TRBV29-1
J: TRBJ2-3
DNA: TGCAGCGTCACCGGGACAGGATTGTCGTCAGATACGCAGTATTTT
CDR3: CSVTGTGLSSDTQYF

D: NA
size: NA
length: 13
V: TRBV11-2
J: TRBJ1-1
DNA: TGTGCCAGCAGCTCGGACAGCGGCACTGAAGCTTTCTTT
CDR3: CASSSDSGTEAFF

D: NA
size: NA
length: 15
V: TRBV5-1
J: TRBJ2-5
DNA: TGCGCCAGCAGCTTGGCCGAACAGGGAAGAGAGACCCAGTACTTC
CDR3: CASSLAEQGRETQYF

D: NA
size: NA
length: 12
V: TRBV12-3/TRBV12-4
J: TRBJ2-5
DNA: TGTGCCAGCAGTTCAATAGCGGCGACCCAGTACTTC
CDR3: CASSSIAATQYF

D: NA
size: NA
length: 14
V: TRBV7-2
J: TRBJ2-7
DNA: TGTGCCAGCAGCTTAGCCCATAGCTCCTACGAGCAGTACTTC
CDR3: CASSLAHSSYEQYF

D: NA
size: NA
length: 16
V: TRBV7-9
J: TRBJ1-2
DNA: TGTGCCAGCAGCCCAGCAACAGAGTTGGCAGGATATGGCTACACCTTC
CDR3: CASSPATELAGYGYTF

D: TRBD1
size: NA
length: 15
V: TRBV5-1
J: TRBJ1-1
DNA: TGCGCCAGCAGCTTCGGGACAGGGGGCCCAACTGAAGCTTTCTTT
CDR3: CASSFGTGGPTEAFF

D: TRBD1
size: few
length: 15
V: TRBV6-5
J: TRBJ1-1
DNA: TGTGCCAGCAGTCCACAGGGGGGTAGGTCCCCTGAAGCTTTCTTT
CDR3: CASSPQGGRSPEAFF

D: TRBD1
size: NA
length: 18
V: TRBV7-2
J: TRBJ1-3
DNA: TGTGCCAGCAGCTTAGGCCGGGACAGATCCCTCTCTGGAAACACCATATATTTT
CDR3: CASSLGRDRSLSGNTIYF

D: TRBD1
size: many
length: 13
V: TRBV5-1
J: TRBJ1-4
DNA: TGCGCCAGCAGCGAGGGACAGAATGAAAAACTGTTTTTT
CDR3: CASSEGQNEKLFF

D: TRBD2
size: NA
length: 14
V: TRBV15
J: TRBJ2-1
DNA: TGTGCCACCAACGGTGCCGCGGGAGACAATGAGCAGTTCTTC
CDR3: CATNGAAGDNEQFF